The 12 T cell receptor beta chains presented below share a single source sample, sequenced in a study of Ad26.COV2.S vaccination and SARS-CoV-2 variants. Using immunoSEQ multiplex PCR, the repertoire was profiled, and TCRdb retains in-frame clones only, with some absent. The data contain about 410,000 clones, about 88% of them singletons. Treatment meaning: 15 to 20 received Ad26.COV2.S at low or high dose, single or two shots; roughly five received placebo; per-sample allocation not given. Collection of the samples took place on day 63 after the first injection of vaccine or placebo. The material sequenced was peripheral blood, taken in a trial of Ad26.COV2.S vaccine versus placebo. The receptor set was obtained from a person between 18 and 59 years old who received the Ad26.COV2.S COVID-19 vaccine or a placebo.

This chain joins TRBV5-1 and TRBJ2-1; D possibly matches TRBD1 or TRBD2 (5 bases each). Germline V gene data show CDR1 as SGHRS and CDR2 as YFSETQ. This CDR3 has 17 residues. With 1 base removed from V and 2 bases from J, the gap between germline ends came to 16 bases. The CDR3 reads CASSLSGLGVAYNEQFF. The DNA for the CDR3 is TGCGCCAGCAGCTTGAGTGGGTTGGGGGTGGCCTACAATGAGCAGTTCTTC.

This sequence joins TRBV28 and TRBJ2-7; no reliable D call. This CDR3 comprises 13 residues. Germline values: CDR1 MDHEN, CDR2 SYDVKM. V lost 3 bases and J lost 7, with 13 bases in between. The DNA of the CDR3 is TGTGCCAGCAGTTTCTACTACCCTTGTGAGCAGTACTTC. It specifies CASSFYYPCEQYF.

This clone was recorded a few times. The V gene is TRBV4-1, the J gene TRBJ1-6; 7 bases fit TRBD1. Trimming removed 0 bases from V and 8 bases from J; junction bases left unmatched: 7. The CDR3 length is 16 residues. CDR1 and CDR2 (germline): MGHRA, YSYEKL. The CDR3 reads CASSQEAPGTDSPLHF. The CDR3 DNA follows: TGCGCCAGCAGCCAAGAGGCCCCAGGGACAGATTCACCCCTCCACTTT.

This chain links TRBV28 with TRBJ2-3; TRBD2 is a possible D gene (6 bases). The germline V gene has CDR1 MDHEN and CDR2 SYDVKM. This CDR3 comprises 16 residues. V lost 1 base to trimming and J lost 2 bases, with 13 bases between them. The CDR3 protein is CASSLSPGLSTDTQYF. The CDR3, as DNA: TGTGCCAGCAGTTTATCTCCGGGACTCTCCACAGATACGCAGTATTTT.

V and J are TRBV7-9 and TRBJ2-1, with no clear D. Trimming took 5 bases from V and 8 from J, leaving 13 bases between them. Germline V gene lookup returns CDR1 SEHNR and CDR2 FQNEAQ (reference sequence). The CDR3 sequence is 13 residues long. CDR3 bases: TGTGCCAGCAGCCTCGGTAAAGGCTATGAGCAGTTCTTC. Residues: CASSLGKGYEQFF. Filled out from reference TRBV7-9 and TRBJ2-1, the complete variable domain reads DTGVSQNPRHKITKRGQNVTFRCDPISEHNRLYWYRQTLGQGPEFLTYFQNEAQLEKSRLLSDRFSAERPKGSFSTLEIQRTEQGDSAMYLCASSLGKGYEQFFGPGTRLTVL.

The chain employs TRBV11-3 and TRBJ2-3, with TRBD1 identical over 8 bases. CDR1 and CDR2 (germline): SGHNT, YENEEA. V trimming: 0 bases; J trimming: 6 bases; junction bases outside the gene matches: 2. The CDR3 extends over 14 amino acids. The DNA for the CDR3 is TGTGCCAGCAGCTTAGAACACAGGGGGGATACGCAGTATTTT. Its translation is CASSLEHRGDTQYF.

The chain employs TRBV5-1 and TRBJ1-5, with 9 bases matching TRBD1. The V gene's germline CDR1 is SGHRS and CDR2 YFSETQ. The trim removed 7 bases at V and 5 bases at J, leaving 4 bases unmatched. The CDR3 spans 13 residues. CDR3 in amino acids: CASLGQGHQPQHF. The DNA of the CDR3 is TGCGCCAGCCTAGGACAGGGGCATCAGCCCCAGCATTTT.

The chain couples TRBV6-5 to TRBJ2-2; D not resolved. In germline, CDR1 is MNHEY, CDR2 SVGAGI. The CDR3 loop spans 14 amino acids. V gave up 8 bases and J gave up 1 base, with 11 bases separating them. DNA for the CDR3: TGTGCCAGCTTTGGGCAGCTGAACACCGGGGAGCTGTTTTTT. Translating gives CASFGQLNTGELFF.

The CDR3 bases are TGTGCCAGCAGCCAACGTGGGCCCTCAAATGAGCAGTTCTTC. Protein sequence: CASSQRGPSNEQFF. This chain joins TRBV3-1 (or the pseudogene TRBV3-2) and TRBJ2-1; no clear D gene. The germline CDR1 and CDR2 sequences are LGHDT and YNNKEL (reference sequence). V was cut by 2 bases and J by 7 bases, with 12 bases left in between. The CDR3 length is 14 residues.

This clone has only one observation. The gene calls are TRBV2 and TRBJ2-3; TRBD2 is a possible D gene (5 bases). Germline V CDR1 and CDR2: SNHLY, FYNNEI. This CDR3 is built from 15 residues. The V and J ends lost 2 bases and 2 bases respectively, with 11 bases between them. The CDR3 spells CASSESAGNTDTQYF. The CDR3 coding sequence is TGTGCCAGCAGTGAATCTGCCGGGAACACAGATACGCAGTATTTT.

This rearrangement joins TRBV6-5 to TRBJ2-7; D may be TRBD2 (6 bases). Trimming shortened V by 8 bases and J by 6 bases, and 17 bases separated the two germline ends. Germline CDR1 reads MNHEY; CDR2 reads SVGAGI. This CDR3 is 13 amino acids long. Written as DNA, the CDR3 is TGTGCCAGCCAAACGGACTACGGGGGCGAGCAGTACTTC. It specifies CASQTDYGGEQYF.

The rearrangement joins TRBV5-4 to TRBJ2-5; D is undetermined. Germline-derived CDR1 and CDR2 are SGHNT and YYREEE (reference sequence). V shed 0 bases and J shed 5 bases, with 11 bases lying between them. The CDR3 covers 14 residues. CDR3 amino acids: CASSLVAGRETQYF. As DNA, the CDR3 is TGTGCCAGCAGCTTGGTTGCCGGAAGGGAGACCCAGTACTTC.